This TCR beta chain was retrieved from a study of T-cell reconstitution after alpha-beta-depleted transplantation in children listed by TCRdb under 2016. About the investigation overall: Using TCR repertoire profiling, the study followed T-cell immune reconstitution in a quantitative way in children after TCRalphabeta/CD19-depleted allogeneic hematopoietic cell transplantation. What the research found in general, with its limitations: The high TCRbeta diversity at day 60 in some patients was ascribed to recipient T cells and intrathymic progenitors that had survived conditioning. Apparently early alphabetaT-cell count recovery about two months after transplant reportedly relied on only several hundred rapidly expanded clones derived from non-depleted graft cells. Hyperexpanded clone frequencies declined over subsequent months; after one year, T-cell counts and TCRbeta diversity were mostly attributed to newly produced T cells.

Receptor amplification or capture employed PCR. Sequencing was performed on an Illumina HiSeq 2500. To normalize quantification of the TCRbeta repertoire, the TCR libraries were built with molecular barcoding that relied on unique molecular identifiers. Starting from the raw public reads, TCRdb applied fastp trimming at Q25, assembled clones with MiXCR and retained in-frame beta chains. For every CDR3 protein sequence, its rows merge into one entry that carries the most common genes and DNA. The sample contains 300,000 to 350,000 distinct CDR3 sequences, roughly 15% of them found a single time. Together, the top ten hold around 41% of the sample. Taken from cysteine to phenylalanine, the CDR3 has 15 residues. The read is trimmed to its CDR3 DNA, 45 bases read in frame from base 1. V lost 4 bases and J lost 6 bases; the stretch between them is 16 bases long. The germline V gene encodes CDR1 SGHDT and CDR2 YYEEEE.

Remarks on this clonotype: The antigen it binds to is not known. No base quality information exists; no much larger clone differs at one position.

Reading the label with the study, this specimen's treatment or condition is: allogeneic hematopoietic cell transplantation with graft depleted of TCRalphabeta T cells and CD19 B cells. TCRalphabeta/CD19-depleted allogeneic hematopoietic cell grafts were given to the transplant recipients, all of whom were children. The source is a male patient aged 2 to 10 who had a stem cell transplant for acute lymphoblastic leukemia, so the T cells may come from the graft donor. Source: PBMCs, mostly from graft donor cells, taken 360 days after TCRalphabeta/CD19-depleted stem cell transplant. The chain employs TRBV5-6 and TRBJ2-2; a tentative D match to TRBD2 spans 5 bases. CDR3 sequence: CASSTGSRIPGELFF. The sequence in DNA is TGTGCCAGCAGCACGGGAAGCAGGATCCCCGGGGAGCTGTTTTTT. Where the CDR3 stops, the reference TRBV5-6 and TRBJ2-2 genes take over; the full variable domain is DAGVTQSPTHLIKTRGQQVTLRCSPKSGHDTVSWYQQALGQGPQFIFQYYEEEERQRGNFPDRFSGHQFPNYSSELNVNALLLGDSALYLCASSTGSRIPGELFFGEGSRLTVL.